This TCR beta chain appears in the sequencing data of a study of neoadjuvant anti-PD-1 for oral cavity cancer. General study results and limits: Higher pretreatment Treg/Th17 ratios tracked higher pretreatment blood clonality.

This clone came up once. No antigen is known for it. The repertoire was sequenced with immunoSEQ multiplex PCR; TCRdb's copy has only in-frame clones and lacks some. The sample holds fewer than 90,000 clones, around 80% seen once. These newly diagnosed stage II-IVA oral cavity squamous cell carcinoma patients had no prior systemic or radiation treatment. Cohort: HPV-negative, locally advanced oral cavity squamous cell carcinoma patients. Germline V gene lookup returns CDR1 LNHDA and CDR2 SQIVND (reference sequence). Trimming took 4 bases from V and 3 from J, leaving 4 bases between them. This CDR3 has 12 residues.

The origin of this receptor is a person between 40 and 85 years old with oral cavity squamous cell carcinoma. The source material was PBMCs, sampled before nivolumab (anti-PD-1) treatment. The chain joins TRBV19 to TRBJ2-1, with no clear D. Here the CDR3 DNA reads TGTGCCAGTAGTACTAGCTACAATGAGCAGTTCTTC. It specifies CASSTSYNEQFF. Using reference TRBV19 and TRBJ2-1 for the parts outside the CDR3, the full variable domain is DGGITQSPKYLFRKEGQNVTLSCEQNLNHDAMYWYRQDPGQGLRLIYYSQIVNDFQKGDIAEGYSVSREKKESFPLTVTSAQKNPTAFYLCASSTSYNEQFFGPGTRLTVL.